This entry features one T cell receptor (beta chain) sequence. This clonotype was seen repeatedly, ten times or more. Its cognate antigen has yet to be identified. Per-nucleotide qualities are absent, and no much larger clonotype sits a single base away. V is pared back by 3 bases and J by 0 bases, with 9 bases lying between the germline termini. Reading from cysteine to phenylalanine, the CDR3 counts 14 amino acids. Just the 42-base CDR3 DNA is kept, in frame starting at base 1. The germline V gene specifies SNHLY as CDR1 and FYNNEI as CDR2. This specimen comes from a study of spatial heterogeneity in lung cancer (dated by TCRdb to about 2019). Context from the whole study: Beta-chain transcripts were consistently detected in greater numbers than alpha-chain transcripts, which likely reflected higher beta-chain transcript abundance. TCR transcript counts in tumor regions correlated strongly with a T cell transcriptional module score from matched bulk RNA-seq. In the raw uncorrected reads, each unique combination of TCR and UMI appeared on average more than ten times. The study quantitatively compared TCR alpha and beta repertoires across multiple tumor regions, matched nontumor lung and blood in non-small cell lung cancer. The study linked features of the TCR repertoire to counts of nonsynonymous mutations, which were determined by whole-exome sequencing of tumor tissue. At surgery, some 200 tumor regions, 61 to 65 matched nontumor lung samples and 45 to 60 PBMC samples were TCR-sequenced for both alpha and beta chains. What the research found in general, with its limitations: A correlation was observed between the number of expanded intratumoral alpha and beta TCRs and the tumor nonsynonymous mutation count. Confirming at a functional level the hypothesis that regional TCRs recognize regional mutations was considered to require additional single-cell paired TCR alpha and beta sequencing. Counts of ubiquitous and regional expanded TCRs correlated with counts of ubiquitous and regional nonsynonymous mutations, respectively. TCR-seq was estimated to cover only approximately 7% of tumor T cells for alpha chains and approximately 13% for beta chains.

This specimen's time point label, interpreted: sample taken at primary tumor resection. Samples were obtained from 65 to 90 patients with early-stage, untreated non-small cell lung cancer from the lung TRACERx cohort. TCR sequencing used whole RNA extracted from tumor and nontumor lung tissue, or from cryopreserved PBMC samples, without cell sorting. Patients were selected for TCR sequencing only if sufficient RNA was available from at least two tumor regions. A lung pathologist reviewed the tumor and adjacent nontumor lung specimens before the specimens were selected. Library preparation used 5' RACE. Sequencing was performed on a NextSeq 500. In the TCR library protocol, a unique molecular identifier was attached to each TCR cDNA molecule so that PCR and sequencing errors could be corrected. Per the source publication's procedure: Decombinator tools were used for TCR identification, UMI-based error correction and CDR3 extraction. TCRs above a frequency of 2 per 1,000, corresponding to the top 1% of the tumor frequency distribution, were defined as expanded. Expanded tumor TCRs statistically deemed absent (corrected P<0.05) from at least one tumor region were classed as regional, and all other expanded tumor TCRs were classed as ubiquitous. Rényi diversity was computed with the R vegan package after subsampling each repertoire 100 times to 5,000 TCRs. CDR3 similarity networks were constructed using string-kernel similarity of amino acid triplets, with links drawn between CDR3s whose pairwise similarity was above 0.82. TCRdb reworked the public reads: Q25 trimming with fastp, MiXCR clone assembly, productive beta chains retained. Rows are unified per CDR3 protein, each entry keeping the most common DNA and genes. These V and J calls rely on TCRdb rather than the paper's analysis. Across this sample there are fewer than 10,000 distinct CDR3 sequences, with 5.5% to 8% seen only once. The ten biggest clones cover over 15% of the sample.

The receptor was isolated from a female donor with early-stage non-small cell lung cancer. The chain joins TRBV2 to TRBJ2-7, and perhaps TRBD1 as D gene, on 6 matching bases. Sequencing was performed on lung tumor tissue, taken at surgery. Here the CDR3 is given as CASSDDRTSYEQYF. Read as DNA, the sequence is TGTGCCAGCAGTGACGACAGGACCTCCTACGAGCAGTACTTC.